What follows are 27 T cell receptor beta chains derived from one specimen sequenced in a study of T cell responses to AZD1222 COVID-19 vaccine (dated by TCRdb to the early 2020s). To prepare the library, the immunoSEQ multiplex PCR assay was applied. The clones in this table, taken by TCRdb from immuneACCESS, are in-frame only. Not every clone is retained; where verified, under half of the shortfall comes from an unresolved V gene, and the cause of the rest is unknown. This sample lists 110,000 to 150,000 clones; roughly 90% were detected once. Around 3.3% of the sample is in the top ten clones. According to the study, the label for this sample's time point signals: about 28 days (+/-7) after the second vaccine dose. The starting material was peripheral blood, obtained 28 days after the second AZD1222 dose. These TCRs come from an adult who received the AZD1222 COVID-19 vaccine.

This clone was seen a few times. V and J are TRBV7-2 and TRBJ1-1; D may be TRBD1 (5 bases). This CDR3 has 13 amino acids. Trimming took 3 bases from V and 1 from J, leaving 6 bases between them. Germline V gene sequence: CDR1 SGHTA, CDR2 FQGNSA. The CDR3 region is CASSFGANTEAFF. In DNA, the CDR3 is TGTGCCAGCAGCTTTGGGGCGAACACTGAAGCTTTCTTT. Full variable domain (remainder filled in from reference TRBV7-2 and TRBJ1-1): GAGVSQSPSNKVTEKGKDVELRCDPISGHTALYWYRQSLGQGLEFLIYFQGNSAPDKSGLPSDRFSAERTGGSVSTLTIQRTQQEDSAVYLCASSFGANTEAFFGQGTRLTVV.

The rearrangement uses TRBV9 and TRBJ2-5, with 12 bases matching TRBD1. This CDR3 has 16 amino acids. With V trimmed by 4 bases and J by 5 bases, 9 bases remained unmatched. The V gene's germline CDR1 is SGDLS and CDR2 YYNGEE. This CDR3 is CASSTAGTGGLETQYF. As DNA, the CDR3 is TGTGCCAGCAGCACCGCCGGGACAGGGGGCTTGGAGACCCAGTACTTC.

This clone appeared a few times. The CDR3 loop is CATRTYLRSSYEQYF. CDR3 in DNA: TGTGCCACCCGGACCTACCTTCGAAGCTCCTACGAGCAGTACTTC. The V and J genes are TRBV27 and TRBJ2-7, with unresolved D. This CDR3 is 15 amino acids long. Germline CDR1 and CDR2: MNHEY and SMNVEV (reference sequence). V was trimmed by 10 bases and J by 0 bases, leaving 19 bases between them.

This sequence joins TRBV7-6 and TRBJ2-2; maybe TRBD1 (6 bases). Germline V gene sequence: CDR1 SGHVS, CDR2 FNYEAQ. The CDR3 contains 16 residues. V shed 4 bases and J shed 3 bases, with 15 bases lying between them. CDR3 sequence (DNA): TGTGCCAGCAGCTACAGGGCAGGGTCGGACACCGGGGAGCTGTTTTTT. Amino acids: CASSYRAGSDTGELFF.

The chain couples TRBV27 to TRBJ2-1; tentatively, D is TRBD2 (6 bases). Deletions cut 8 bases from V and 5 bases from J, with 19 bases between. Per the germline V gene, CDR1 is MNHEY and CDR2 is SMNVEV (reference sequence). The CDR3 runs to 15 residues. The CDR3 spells CASRLAGPGHNEQFF. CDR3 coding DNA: TGTGCCAGCCGATTGGCGGGACCCGGCCACAATGAGCAGTTCTTC.

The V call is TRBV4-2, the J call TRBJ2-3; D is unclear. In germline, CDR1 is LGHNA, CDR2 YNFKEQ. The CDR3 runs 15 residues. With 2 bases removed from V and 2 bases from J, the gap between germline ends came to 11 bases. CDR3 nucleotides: TGTGCCAGCAGCCAAACCTATTCTACCACAGATACGCAGTATTTT. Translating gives CASSQTYSTTDTQYF.

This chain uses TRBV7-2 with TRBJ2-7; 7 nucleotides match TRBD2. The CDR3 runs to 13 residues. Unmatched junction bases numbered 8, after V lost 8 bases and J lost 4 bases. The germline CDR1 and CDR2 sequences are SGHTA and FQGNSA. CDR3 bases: TGTGCCAGCCAGGCTAGCGGAGAGTACGAGCAGTACTTC. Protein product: CASQASGEYEQYF.

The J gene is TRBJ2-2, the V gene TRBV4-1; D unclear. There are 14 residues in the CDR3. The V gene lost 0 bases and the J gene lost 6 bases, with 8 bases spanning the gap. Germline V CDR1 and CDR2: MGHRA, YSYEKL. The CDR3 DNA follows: TGCGCCAGCAGCCAAGATCTAGTCCCCGGGGAGCTGTTTTTT. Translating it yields CASSQDLVPGELFF.

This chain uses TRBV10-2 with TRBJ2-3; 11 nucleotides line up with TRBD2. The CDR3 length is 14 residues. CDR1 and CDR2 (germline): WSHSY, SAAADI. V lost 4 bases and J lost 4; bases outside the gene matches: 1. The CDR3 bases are TGCGCCAGCAGTGGACTAGCGGGATCAGATACGCAGTATTTT. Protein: CASSGLAGSDTQYF.

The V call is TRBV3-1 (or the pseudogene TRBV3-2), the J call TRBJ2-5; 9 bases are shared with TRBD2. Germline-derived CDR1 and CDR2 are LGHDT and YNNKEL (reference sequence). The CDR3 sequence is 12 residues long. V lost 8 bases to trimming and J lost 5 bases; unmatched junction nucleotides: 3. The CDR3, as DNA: TGTGCCAGCGGGGCGGGAGGGGAGACCCAGTACTTC. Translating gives CASGAGGETQYF.

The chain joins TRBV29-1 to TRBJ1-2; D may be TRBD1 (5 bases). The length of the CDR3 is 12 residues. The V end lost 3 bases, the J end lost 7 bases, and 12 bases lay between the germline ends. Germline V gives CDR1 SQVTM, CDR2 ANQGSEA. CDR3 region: CSVDRGVGGYTF. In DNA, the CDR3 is TGCAGCGTTGATAGAGGGGTAGGTGGCTACACCTTC.

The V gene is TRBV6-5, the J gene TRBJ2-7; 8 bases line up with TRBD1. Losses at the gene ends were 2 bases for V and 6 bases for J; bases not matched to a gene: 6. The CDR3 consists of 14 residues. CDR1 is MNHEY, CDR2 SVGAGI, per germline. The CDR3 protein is CASSYRGQGAEQYF. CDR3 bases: TGTGCCAGCAGTTACCGAGGACAGGGTGCCGAGCAGTACTTC.

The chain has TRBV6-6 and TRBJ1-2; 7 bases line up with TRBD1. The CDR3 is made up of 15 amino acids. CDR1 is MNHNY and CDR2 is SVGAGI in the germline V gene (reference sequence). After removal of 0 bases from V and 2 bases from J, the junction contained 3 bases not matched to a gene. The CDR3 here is CASSYSLGGNYGYTF. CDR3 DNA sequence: TGTGCCAGCAGTTACTCACTAGGGGGCAACTATGGCTACACCTTC.

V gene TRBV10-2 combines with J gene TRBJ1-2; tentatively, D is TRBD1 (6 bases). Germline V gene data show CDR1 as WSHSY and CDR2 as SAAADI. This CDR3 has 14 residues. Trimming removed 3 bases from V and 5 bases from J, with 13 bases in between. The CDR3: CASSDSGGAYGYTF. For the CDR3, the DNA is TGCGCCAGCAGTGATTCGGGGGGCGCTTATGGCTACACCTTC.

Here the CDR3 DNA reads TGTGCCAGCAGCTTGGGACAGGACTATGGCTACACCTTC. As protein: CASSLGQDYGYTF. This sequence joins TRBV7-8 and TRBJ1-2; 8 nucleotides align to TRBD1. CDR3 size: 13 residues. J lost 3 bases, V lost 3 bases, and 0 bases had no gene match. Germline V gene data show CDR1 as SGHVS and CDR2 as FQNEAQ.

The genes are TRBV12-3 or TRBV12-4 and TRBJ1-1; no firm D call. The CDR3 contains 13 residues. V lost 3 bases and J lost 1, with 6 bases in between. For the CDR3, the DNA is TGTGCCAGCAGTTTCACACGGAACACTGAAGCTTTCTTT. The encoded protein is CASSFTRNTEAFF.

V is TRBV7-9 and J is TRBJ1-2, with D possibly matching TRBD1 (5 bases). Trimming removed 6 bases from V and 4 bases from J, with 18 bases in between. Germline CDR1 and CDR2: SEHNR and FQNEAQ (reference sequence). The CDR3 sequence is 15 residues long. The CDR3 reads CASRPDWGVGYGYTF. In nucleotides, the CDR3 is TGTGCCAGCAGACCCGACTGGGGGGTGGGCTATGGCTACACCTTC. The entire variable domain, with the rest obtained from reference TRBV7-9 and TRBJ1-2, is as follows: DTGVSQNPRHKITKRGQNVTFRCDPISEHNRLYWYRQTLGQGPEFLTYFQNEAQLEKSRLLSDRFSAERPKGSFSTLEIQRTEQGDSAMYLCASRPDWGVGYGYTFGSGTRLTVV.

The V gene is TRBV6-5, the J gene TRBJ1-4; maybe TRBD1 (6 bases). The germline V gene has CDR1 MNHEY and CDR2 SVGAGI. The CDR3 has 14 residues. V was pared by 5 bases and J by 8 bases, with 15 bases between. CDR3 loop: CASSRAGEGEKLFF. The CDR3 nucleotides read TGTGCCAGCAGTCGGGCAGGGGAGGGGGAAAAACTGTTTTTT.

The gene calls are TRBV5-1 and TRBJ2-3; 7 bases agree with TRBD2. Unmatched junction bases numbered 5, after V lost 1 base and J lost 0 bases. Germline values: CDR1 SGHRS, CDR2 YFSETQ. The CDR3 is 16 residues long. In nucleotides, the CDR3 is TGCGCCAGCAGCTTGTCTTCTAGCGGAAGCACAGATACGCAGTATTTT. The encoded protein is CASSLSSSGSTDTQYF.

CDR3 residues: CASSDRGSNQPQHF. CDR3 bases: TGTGCCAGCAGCGACAGGGGGAGCAATCAGCCCCAGCATTTT. V gene TRBV6-5 combines with J gene TRBJ1-5; 9 bases match TRBD1. V was clipped by 6 bases and J by 1 base; unmatched bases: 1. Per the germline V gene, CDR1 is MNHEY and CDR2 is SVGAGI. This CDR3 has 14 residues.

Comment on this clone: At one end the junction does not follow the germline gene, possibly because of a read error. This CDR3 is CTSSLKENTEAFF. CDR3 bases: TGTACCAGCAGTTTGAAAGAGAACACTGAAGCTTTCTTT. V is TRBV6-2 or TRBV6-3 and J is TRBJ1-1; no firm D call. CDR1 is MNHEY, CDR2 SVGEGT, per germline. The CDR3 length is 13 residues.

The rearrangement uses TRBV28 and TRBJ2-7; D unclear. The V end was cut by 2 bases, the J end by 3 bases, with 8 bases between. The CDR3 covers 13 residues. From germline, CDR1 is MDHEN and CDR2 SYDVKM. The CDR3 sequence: CASSLGVYYEQYF. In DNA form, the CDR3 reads TGTGCCAGCAGTTTAGGGGTTTACTACGAGCAGTACTTC.

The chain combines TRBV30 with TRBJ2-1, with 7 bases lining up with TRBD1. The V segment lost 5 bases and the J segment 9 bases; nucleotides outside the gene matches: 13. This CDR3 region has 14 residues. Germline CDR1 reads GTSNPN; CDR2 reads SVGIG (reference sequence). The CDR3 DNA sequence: TGTGCCTGGGGGAATCATAAGGGGGCCAGTGAGCAGTTCTTC. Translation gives CAWGNHKGASEQFF. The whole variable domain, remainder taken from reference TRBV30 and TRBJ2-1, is SQTIHQWPATLVQPVGSPLSLECTVEGTSNPNLYWYRQAAGRGLQLLFYSVGIGQISSEVPQNLSASRPQDRQFILSSKKLLLSDSGFYLCAWGNHKGASEQFFGPGTRLTVL.

DNA for the CDR3: TGTGCCAGTAGCCCTTCCTGGGGCTTAGACAATCAGCCCCAGCATTTT. It translates to CASSPSWGLDNQPQHF. The V and J genes are TRBV19 and TRBJ1-5, with a tentative D call TRBD1 (5 bases). The germline V gene has CDR1 LNHDA and CDR2 SQIVND (reference sequence). The CDR3 sequence is 16 residues long. V was shortened by 6 bases and J by 3 bases, with 18 bases between the two germline ends.

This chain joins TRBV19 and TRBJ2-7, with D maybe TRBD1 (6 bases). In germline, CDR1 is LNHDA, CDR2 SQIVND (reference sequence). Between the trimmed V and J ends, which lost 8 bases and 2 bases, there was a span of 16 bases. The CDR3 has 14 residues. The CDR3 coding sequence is TGTGCCAGTCGAATGGGGGCAGGAACCTACGAGCAGTACTTC. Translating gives CASRMGAGTYEQYF.

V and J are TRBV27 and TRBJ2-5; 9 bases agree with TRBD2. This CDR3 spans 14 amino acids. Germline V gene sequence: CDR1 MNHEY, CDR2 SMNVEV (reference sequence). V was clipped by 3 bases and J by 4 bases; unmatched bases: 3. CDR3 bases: TGTGCCAGCAGTTTTGCGGGAGGGTTAGAGACCCAGTACTTC. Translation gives CASSFAGGLETQYF.

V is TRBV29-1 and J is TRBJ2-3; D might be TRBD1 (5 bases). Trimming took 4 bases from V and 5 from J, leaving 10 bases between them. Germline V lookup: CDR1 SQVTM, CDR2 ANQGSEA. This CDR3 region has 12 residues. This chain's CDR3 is CSVVEGVDTQYF. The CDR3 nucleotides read TGCAGCGTTGTAGAAGGGGTAGATACGCAGTATTTT.